Below, 21 T cell receptor beta chains from the same sample are listed, as sequenced in a study of OX40 agonist ivuxolimab in advanced cancers. Only in-frame clones appear in the TCRdb table, and some are missing; sequencing was by immunoSEQ multiplex PCR. The sample lists tens of thousands of clones; roughly 73% were seen once. The input for sequencing was CD4+ or CD8+ T cells sorted from blood, taken in a trial of the OX40 agonist ivuxolimab. All receptors come from an adult with an advanced solid tumor such as melanoma, head and neck, liver or kidney cancer.

The V gene is TRBV29-1, the J gene TRBJ2-1; 8 nucleotides agree with TRBD2. Germline CDR1 reads SQVTM; CDR2 reads ANQGSEA. Trimming cost V 8 bases and J 6 bases; bases outside gene matches: 3. The CDR3 length is 11 residues. The CDR3 loop reads CSMGLVNEQFF. CDR3 in DNA: TGCAGCATGGGACTAGTCAATGAGCAGTTCTTC.

CDR3 DNA sequence: TGTGCCAGCAGCTTCGGACTAGCGGGAGCGAGAGAGACCCAGTACTTC. Amino acid sequence: CASSFGLAGARETQYF. V and J are TRBV7-2 and TRBJ2-5; 13 positions agree with TRBD2. The length of the CDR3 is 16 residues. Germline-derived CDR1 and CDR2 are SGHTA and FQGNSA. V lost 3 bases to trimming and J lost 4 bases; unmatched junction nucleotides: 5. The variable domain in full, with the rest retrieved from reference TRBV7-2 and TRBJ2-5, is GAGVSQSPSNKVTEKGKDVELRCDPISGHTALYWYRQSLGQGLEFLIYFQGNSAPDKSGLPSDRFSAERTGGSVSTLTIQRTQQEDSAVYLCASSFGLAGARETQYFGPGTRLLVL.

About this clone: One end of the junction does not line up with germline, which may come from a read error. The J gene is TRBJ1-1, the V gene TRBV27; a weak D match, TRBD1 (5 bases). Germline loops: CDR1 MNHEY, CDR2 SMNVEV (reference sequence). The CDR3 runs to 15 residues. For the CDR3, the DNA is TGTGCCAGCAAGCCATCCTTTCGGGGGAACACTGAAACTTTCTTT. It codes for CASKPSFRGNTETFF.

This clone was counted between two and nine times. The chain couples TRBV6-5 to TRBJ2-1; TRBD1 might be the D (6 bases). Germline CDR1 MNHEY, CDR2 SVGAGI. The V end lost 0 bases, the J end lost 4 bases, and 13 bases lay between the germline ends. The CDR3 spans 16 residues. The CDR3 sequence is CASSYSGQRPYNEQFF. The DNA of the CDR3 is TGTGCCAGCAGTTACTCAGGACAGAGACCTTACAATGAGCAGTTCTTC.

This rearrangement joins TRBV5-4 to TRBJ1-2; D remains ambiguous. With 2 bases removed from V and 4 bases from J, the gap between germline ends came to 12 bases. CDR3 length: 14 residues. Germline CDR1 and CDR2: SGHNT and YYREEE (reference sequence). In DNA form, the CDR3 reads TGTGCCAGCAGCTTAACACGTATGGGCTATGGCTACACCTTC. Translation: CASSLTRMGYGYTF.

The CDR3 region has the DNA TGTGCCAGCAGCCAACGGACTAGCGGGAGTGTAAACGAGCAGTACTTC. Encoded protein: CASSQRTSGSVNEQYF. V and J are TRBV7-2 and TRBJ2-7, with 13 nucleotides matching TRBD2. This CDR3 comprises 16 residues. CDR1 SGHTA and CDR2 FQGNSA come from the germline V gene. After removal of 5 bases from V and 5 bases from J, the junction contained 9 bases not matched to a gene. Looking up the rest from reference TRBV7-2 and TRBJ2-7 gives the full variable domain: GAGVSQSPSNKVTEKGKDVELRCDPISGHTALYWYRQSLGQGLEFLIYFQGNSAPDKSGLPSDRFSAERTGGSVSTLTIQRTQQEDSAVYLCASSQRTSGSVNEQYFGPGTRLTVT.

This chain uses TRBV5-8 with TRBJ2-1; no definite D call. Looked up from germline, CDR1 is SGHTS and CDR2 is YDEGEE. V lost 6 bases and J lost 0, with 13 bases in between. CDR3 length: 15 residues. The CDR3 loop reads CASITGRSSYNEQFF. In nucleotides, the CDR3 is TGTGCCAGCATCACTGGCAGGAGCTCCTACAATGAGCAGTTCTTC.

The chain links TRBV27 to TRBJ1-1; 8 bases fit TRBD1. This CDR3 is built from 14 residues. J lost 5 bases, V lost 5 bases, and 7 bases had no gene match. CDR1 and CDR2 from the germline V gene are MNHEY and SMNVEV (reference sequence). CDR3 sequence reads: CASSVTGAGTEAFF. DNA for the CDR3: TGTGCCAGCAGTGTGACAGGGGCGGGGACTGAAGCTTTCTTT.

The chain is built from TRBV5-1 and TRBJ2-3; D remains ambiguous. Germline CDR1 and CDR2: SGHRS and YFSETQ. The length of the CDR3 is 14 residues. V lost 4 bases and J 2 bases, leaving 11 bases between the germline ends. CDR3 loop: CASSPTDPTDTQYF. The DNA for the CDR3 is TGCGCCAGCAGCCCGACGGACCCCACAGATACGCAGTATTTT.

The chain employs TRBV27 and TRBJ2-3, with 11 positions matching TRBD2. Germline values: CDR1 MNHEY, CDR2 SMNVEV (reference sequence). The CDR3 has 17 amino acids. Unmatched junction bases numbered 9, after V lost 3 bases and J lost 4 bases. CDR3 sequence reads: CASSLQVAGGPPDTQYF. The DNA for the CDR3 is TGTGCCAGCAGTTTGCAAGTAGCGGGAGGGCCCCCAGATACGCAGTATTTT.

The chain employs TRBV14 and TRBJ1-2; D is unresolved. The CDR3 is 15 residues long. Trimming took 3 bases from V and 0 from J, leaving 11 bases between them. Germline assignment: CDR1 SGHDN and CDR2 FVKESK. CDR3 bases: TGTGCCAGCAGCCAGCTTTGGGGAACTAACTATGGCTACACCTTC. Its protein product is CASSQLWGTNYGYTF.

This chain joins TRBV18 and TRBJ2-3; TRBD1 matches at 7 bases. CDR3 length equals 16 residues. Germline CDR1 and CDR2: KGHSH and LQKENI. J gave up 3 bases and V 6 bases, and 12 bases lay outside the gene matches. The CDR3 region is CASSPRQGQRTDTQYF. The DNA of the CDR3 is TGTGCCAGCTCGCCCCGACAGGGACAAAGGACAGATACGCAGTATTTT.

This clone was counted only a few times. The rearrangement links TRBV25-1 to TRBJ1-4; 9 bases match TRBD1. This CDR3 is 16 amino acids long. Germline V gives CDR1 MGHDK, CDR2 SYGVNS. Trimming at V came to 3 bases and at J to 7 bases, leaving 9 bases not matched to a gene. This CDR3 is CASSEINRGLGEKLFF. CDR3 nucleotides: TGTGCCAGCAGTGAGATTAACAGGGGGCTTGGTGAAAAACTGTTTTTT.

The chain carries TRBV9 and TRBJ2-2, with TRBD2 matching 9 bases. V was clipped by 1 base and J by 4 bases; unmatched bases: 11. The CDR3 is 18 residues long. The germline gives CDR1 SGDLS, CDR2 YYNGEE. This chain's CDR3 is CASSVLSTTSGGTGELFF. For the CDR3, the DNA is TGTGCCAGCAGCGTATTGTCCACGACTAGCGGAGGCACCGGGGAGCTGTTTTTT.

The J gene is TRBJ2-2, the V gene TRBV7-3; tentatively, D is TRBD1 (5 bases). The CDR3 contains 15 residues. The ends were cut back, 4 bases at V and 0 bases at J, with 9 bases in the middle. The V gene's germline CDR1 is SGHTA and CDR2 FQGTGA. DNA for the CDR3: TGTGCCAGCAGCTCCTCGACAGCGAACACCGGGGAGCTGTTTTTT. Translated: CASSSSTANTGELFF.

The chain is built from TRBV28 and TRBJ2-7; TRBD2 might be the D (6 bases). Trimming removed 11 bases from V and 5 bases from J, with 16 bases in between. CDR3 size: 12 residues. Germline-derived CDR1 and CDR2 are MDHEN and SYDVKM. In DNA form, the CDR3 reads TGTGCCGCGGGGAGAGGGAAACACGAGCAGTACTTC. This sequence encodes CAAGRGKHEQYF. The whole variable domain, filled in from reference TRBV28 and TRBJ2-7, reads DVKVTQSSRYLVKRTGEKVFLECVQDMDHENMFWYRQDPGLGLRLIYFSYDVKMKEKGDIPEGYSVSREKKERFSLILESASTNQTSMYLCAAGRGKHEQYFGPGTRLTVT.

A few counts support this clone. V usage is TRBV19 and J usage is TRBJ2-4, with D possibly being TRBD2 (5 bases). Germline V gene data show CDR1 as LNHDA and CDR2 as SQIVND (reference sequence). The CDR3 extends over 13 amino acids. V shed 5 bases and J shed 3 bases, with 8 bases lying between them. CDR3 in DNA: TGTGCCAGTAGTCTAGCTGGCAAAAACATTCAGTACTTC. Encoded protein: CASSLAGKNIQYF.

This clone was seen just once. The chain links TRBV13 to TRBJ2-1, with 7 nucleotides matching TRBD2. The CDR3 sequence is 19 residues long. J was trimmed by 6 bases and V by 1 base; bases with no gene match: 18. The germline gives CDR1 PRHDT, CDR2 FYEKMQ (reference sequence). In DNA, the CDR3 is TGTGCCAGCAGCTTAGTATCGGTTGGACAATGGCGGGGGTTCAATGAGCAGTTCTTC. Encoded protein: CASSLVSVGQWRGFNEQFF.

The chain joins TRBV19 to TRBJ1-4, with D perhaps matching TRBD1 (5 bases). The V end lost 6 bases, the J end lost 2 bases, and 10 bases lay between the germline ends. The CDR3 consists of 14 residues. Germline CDR1 reads LNHDA; CDR2 reads SQIVND (reference sequence). The CDR3 DNA is TGTGCCAGTAGCTGGGACCGGACTAATGAAAAACTGTTTTTT. Its translation is CASSWDRTNEKLFF.

J is TRBJ1-2 and V is TRBV6-5; TRBD1 is a possible D gene (6 bases). The CDR3 length is 12 residues. Trimming took off 5 bases at V and 8 bases at J, with 12 bases between the two ends. From germline, CDR1 is MNHEY and CDR2 SVGAGI. CDR3 DNA sequence: TGTGCCAGCAGTCAGATGGGGGGCGGCTACACCTTC. Its protein is CASSQMGGGYTF.

The chain is built from TRBV27 and TRBJ1-1, with D unresolved. Trimming removed 4 bases at V and 3 bases at J, with 12 bases between. Germline V lookup: CDR1 MNHEY, CDR2 SMNVEV (reference sequence). This CDR3 has 14 residues. The CDR3 nucleotides are TGTGCCAGCAGTTCCCGAGGAGGGTACACTGAAGCTTTCTTT. Residues: CASSSRGGYTEAFF.